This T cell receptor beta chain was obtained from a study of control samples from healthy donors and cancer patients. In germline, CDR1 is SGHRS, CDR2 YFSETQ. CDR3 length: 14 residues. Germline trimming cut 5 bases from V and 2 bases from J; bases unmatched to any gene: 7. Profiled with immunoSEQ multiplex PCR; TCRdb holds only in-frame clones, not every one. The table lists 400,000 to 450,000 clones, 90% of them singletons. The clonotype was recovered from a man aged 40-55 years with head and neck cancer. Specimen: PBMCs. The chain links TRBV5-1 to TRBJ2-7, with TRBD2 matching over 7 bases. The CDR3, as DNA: TGCGCCAGCAGGCGGGGGACGGCTACCTACGAGCAGTACTTC. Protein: CASRRGTATYEQYF. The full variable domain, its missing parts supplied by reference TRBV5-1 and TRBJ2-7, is KAGVTQTPRYLIKTRGQQVTLSCSPISGHRSVSWYQQTPGQGLQFLFEYFSETQRNKGNFPGRFSGRQFSNSRSEMNVSTLELGDSALYLCASRRGTATYEQYFGPGTRLTVT.